This T cell receptor (beta chain) is from a study of PD-1 blockade in mismatch repair-deficient tumors (dated by TCRdb to about 2017). Turning to the overall study: Between September 2013 and September 2016, the trial enrolled approximately 90 consecutive patients with roughly twelve types of mismatch repair-deficient cancer, all of whom had received prior treatment and were progressing. Tumor-associated T cell clones in the peripheral blood of patients responding to PD-1 blockade were tracked using deep sequencing of TCR CDR3 regions.

For every enrolled patient, mismatch repair deficiency was confirmed by either polymerase chain reaction or immunohistochemistry. TCR sequencing was performed for a few patients who responded to pembrolizumab therapy. In the phase II trial, pembrolizumab PD-1 blockade was tested prospectively in advanced mismatch repair-deficient cancers, no matter which tissue of origin the cancers came from. Peripheral blood T cell samples were gathered serially, both before PD-1 blockade started and at multiple time points afterward. The timing of each blood sample was reported as weeks after the first dose of pembrolizumab. The library was obtained by the immunoSEQ multiplex PCR assay. TCRdb provides this immuneACCESS table in a form limited to in-frame rearrangements. Some clones are lacking; in checked studies, under half of them reflect an unresolved V gene, and why the rest are absent is not known. This sample has 120,000 or so clones in its table, and around 86% of those were observed once. The leading ten clones occupy roughly 12% of the sample.

General conclusions and limits of the study: Tumor-resident clones, often undetectable in blood before treatment, expanded rapidly after pembrolizumab and then contracted, generally before radiologic responses.

CDR1 and CDR2 were assigned from the germline V gene as SGHRS and YFSETQ. The CDR3 numbers 16 residues from cysteine through phenylalanine. The entry retains the CDR3 DNA only, 48 bases that are in frame from base 1. Trimming costs V 0 bases and J 4 bases, and their ends lie 16 bases apart. This clone appeared once. Its antigen specificity is not known. No base quality information exists; no much larger clone differs at one position. The chain uses TRBV5-1 and TRBJ1-1; a tentative D call is TRBD1 (5 bases match). Sequencing was performed on peripheral blood, taken 44 weeks after starting pembrolizumab. The origin of this receptor is an adult with mismatch repair-deficient cancer. CDR3 region: CASSLAVGGFGTEAFF. The nucleotide sequence reads TGCGCCAGCAGCTTGGCCGTGGGGGGATTCGGCACTGAAGCTTTCTTT.